This paragraph covers one TCR beta chain sequence. Germline lookup yields CDR1 LGHNA and CDR2 YSLEER. The CDR3 contains 15 residues. V dropped 1 base and J dropped 0 bases, with 7 bases sitting between them. This sample is part of a study of blood T cell repertoires in COVID-19. Overall study: Samples of COVID-19 (acute and convalescent) were obtained from the United States, Italy and Spain. In each case, the material was cDNA or gDNA derived from T cells, B-cell-depleted T cells, or PBMCs.

Per the original methods: How many nucleated cells were present was estimated from reference gene primer amplification. Clones were sequenced by immunoSEQ multiplex PCR, and TCRdb holds only the in-frame ones, with some missing. The V and J calls and the clone size are those of that table, but D and trimming were determined from the DNA. Of 95,000 to 150,000 clones listed, around 81% were seen once; the top ten hold about a sixth. Seattle patient enrollment occurred during active infection, with longitudinal follow-up thereafter. Sample: peripheral blood. The chain employs TRBV4-3 and TRBJ2-1; TRBD1 might be the D (5 bases). The receptor comes from a man aged 30-40 years with COVID-19, enrolled during active disease. CDR3 sequence: CASSQGQSSYNEQFF. The CDR3 coding sequence is TGCGCCAGCAGCCAAGGACAGAGCTCCTACAATGAGCAGTTCTTC.